Listed here are 23 T cell receptor beta chains from one sample, sequenced in a study of neurological immune-mediated disorders. TCRdb fed the 5' RACE reads into MiXCR, producing one record per CDR3 protein. The data contain about 21,000 distinct CDR3 sequences, 15% of them singletons. Specimen: PBMCs. The receptors were sampled from a female donor with HTLV-1-associated myelopathy (HAM/TSP).

Remarks on this clonotype: A much bigger clone sits one base away, suggesting this may be a read error. This rearrangement joins TRBV30 to TRBJ2-2; the D gene is possibly TRBD2 (5 bases). The CDR3 consists of 11 residues. From germline, CDR1 is GTSNPN and CDR2 SVGIG (reference sequence). The CDR3 protein is CAWSSAGEMFF. The CDR3 DNA reads TGTGCCTGGAGTTCGGCCGGGGAGATGTTTTTT.

In its sample, this clonotype was seen many times. J is TRBJ2-7 and V is TRBV5-1; D is possibly TRBD2 (5 bases). Between the trimmed V and J ends, which lost 0 bases and 3 bases, there was a span of 10 bases. The CDR3 loop spans 14 amino acids. Germline V gene lookup returns CDR1 SGHRS and CDR2 YFSETQ. The CDR3 DNA follows: TGCGCCAGCAGCTTGGCCGGGGATTACTACGAGCAGTACTTC. It codes for CASSLAGDYYEQYF.

This clonotype was recorded many times. J is TRBJ2-1 and V is TRBV20-1; TRBD2 is a possible D gene (6 bases). Germline loops: CDR1 DFQATT, CDR2 SNEGSKA (reference sequence). With 0 bases removed from V and 4 bases from J, the gap between germline ends came to 16 bases. CDR3 size: 16 residues. The CDR3 nucleotides are TGCAGTGCTAGAGATCTACGCGGGGAAAGGTACAATGAGCAGTTCTTC. It codes for CSARDLRGERYNEQFF.

This clonotype appeared many times. This sequence joins TRBV28 and TRBJ2-2, with 8 bases identical to TRBD1. The CDR3 has 17 residues. Looked up from germline, CDR1 is MDHEN and CDR2 is SYDVKM. After removal of 6 bases from V and 6 bases from J, the junction contained 15 bases not matched to a gene. The DNA for the CDR3 is TGTGCCAGCAGCCTTGGACCCCTCGACAGGGGCGCCGGGGAGCTGTTTTTT. Translated, it gives CASSLGPLDRGAGELFF.

Ten or more counts support this clonotype. V and J are TRBV15 and TRBJ2-1, with 10 bases aligning to TRBD2. V dropped 3 bases and J dropped 6; count of bases not matched to a gene: 5. CDR3 length: 15 amino acids. The germline V gene has CDR1 LNHNV and CDR2 YYDKDF (reference sequence). The CDR3 is CATSRIAGGFNEQFF. Written as DNA, the CDR3 is TGTGCCACCAGCAGGATAGCGGGGGGTTTCAATGAGCAGTTCTTC.

This clonotype showed up many times. The chain links TRBV6-1 to TRBJ1-5, with 9 positions matching TRBD1. The CDR3 runs to 17 residues. V lost 3 bases to trimming and J lost 1 base; unmatched junction nucleotides: 7. CDR1 is MNHNS and CDR2 is SASEGT in the germline V gene. The CDR3: CASSELDRGASNQPQHF. CDR3 DNA: TGTGCCAGCAGTGAGCTAGACAGGGGGGCGAGCAATCAGCCCCAGCATTTT.

This clonotype was counted ten times or more. The chain uses TRBV20-1 and TRBJ2-1, with D possibly being TRBD1 (6 bases). The CDR3 length is 12 residues. Trimming shortened V by 1 base and J by 12 bases, and 13 bases separated the two germline ends. In germline, CDR1 is DFQATT, CDR2 SNEGSKA (reference sequence). CDR3 amino acids: CSARAQGLGQFF. The CDR3 nucleotides are TGCAGTGCTAGAGCACAGGGTTTAGGGCAGTTCTTC.

This clonotype was seen at least ten times. The chain combines TRBV7-2 with TRBJ2-2; maybe TRBD1 (6 bases). This CDR3 has 15 residues. With 4 bases removed from V and 2 bases from J, the gap between germline ends came to 11 bases. Germline CDR1 and CDR2: SGHTA and FQGNSA. The CDR3 loop reads CASSWHRDNTGELFF. The CDR3, as DNA: TGTGCCAGCAGCTGGCACAGGGACAACACCGGGGAGCTGTTTTTT.

This clonotype is judged medium-sized. V and J are TRBV24-1 and TRBJ2-7; no definite D call. V was shortened by 8 bases and J by 1 base, with 8 bases between the two germline ends. The germline CDR1 and CDR2 sequences are KGHDR and SFDVKD. The CDR3 runs 12 residues. CDR3 in DNA: TGTGCCACCAAGGACGGATCCTACGAGCAGTACTTC. Its protein is CATKDGSYEQYF.

This clonotype was found many times. The genes are TRBV24-1 and TRBJ2-2; 9 nucleotides align to TRBD1. J was trimmed by 5 bases and V by 3 bases; bases with no gene match: 6. In germline, CDR1 is KGHDR, CDR2 SFDVKD. This CDR3 has 16 amino acids. Written as DNA, the CDR3 is TGTGCCACCAGTGATCCGGACAGGGGTTGGACCGGGGAGCTGTTTTTT. Translating gives CATSDPDRGWTGELFF.

This clonotype counts as medium-sized. The chain employs TRBV15 and TRBJ2-3, with D unresolved. The CDR3 runs to 14 residues. Germline assignment: CDR1 LNHNV and CDR2 YYDKDF (reference sequence). V was pared by 3 bases and J by 3 bases, with 10 bases between. CDR3 amino acids: CATSRSLGTDTQYF. CDR3 bases: TGTGCCACCAGCAGGTCCTTGGGAACAGATACGCAGTATTTT.

This clonotype came up many times. The chain joins TRBV20-1 to TRBJ2-7; D call uncertain. Per the germline V gene, CDR1 is DFQATT and CDR2 is SNEGSKA (reference sequence). The CDR3 is 11 residues long. V lost 5 bases and J 2 bases, leaving 7 bases between the germline ends. The CDR3 loop reads CSASTPYEQYF. For the CDR3, the DNA is TGCAGTGCTTCAACACCCTACGAGCAGTACTTC.

This clonotype was detected many times. The rearrangement links TRBV21-1 to TRBJ2-7; the table's TRBD2 call for D was not verified on the DNA. TRBV21-1 is marked as a pseudogene. The CDR3 is 13 residues long. The CDR3 DNA follows: TGTGCCAGCAGCCACACCGCGGGGGGAGAGCAGTACTTC. It specifies CASSHTAGGEQYF.

By share, this clonotype ranks as large. This chain links TRBV10-3 with TRBJ2-1, with TRBD1 identical over 7 bases. The junction had 4 bases not matched to a gene; V was cut back by 6 bases and J by 2 bases. This CDR3 comprises 14 residues. Germline V gene sequence: CDR1 ENHRY, CDR2 SYGVKD. Here the CDR3 reads CAISTGVTYNEQFF. The CDR3 DNA follows: TGTGCCATCAGCACAGGGGTAACCTACAATGAGCAGTTCTTC.

This clonotype was found many times. V gene TRBV12-3 or TRBV12-4 combines with J gene TRBJ2-2; a weak D match, TRBD1 (5 bases). The CDR3 extends over 17 amino acids. Trimming stripped 8 bases from V and 5 bases from J, with 24 bases between. The CDR3 reads CASRPSPRQSYTGELFF. The CDR3, as DNA: TGTGCCAGCCGACCCTCTCCGAGACAGAGTTATACCGGGGAGCTGTTTTTT.

This clonotype was seen repeatedly, ten times or more. CDR3 in amino acids: CSASAGGGETQYF. As DNA, the CDR3 is TGCAGTGCAAGCGCGGGGGGGGGGGAGACCCAGTACTTC. The chain combines TRBV20-1 with TRBJ2-5; 9 bases are a match to TRBD2. Losses at the gene ends were 6 bases for V and 5 bases for J; bases not matched to a gene: 7. This CDR3 comprises 13 residues. Germline CDR1 and CDR2: DFQATT and SNEGSKA (reference sequence).

In this sample, this clonotype turned up many times. Written as DNA, the CDR3 is TGTGCCTCTCGTAAGGGGGCAACTAATGAAAAACTGTTTTTT. This encodes CASRKGATNEKLFF. The chain combines TRBV12-3 or TRBV12-4 with TRBJ1-4; weak D call: TRBD1 (6 bases). Between the trimmed V and J ends, which lost 11 bases and 0 bases, there was a span of 13 bases. The CDR3 is 14 residues long.

The chain carries TRBV10-3 and TRBJ1-2; maybe TRBD1 (5 bases). CDR3 size: 13 residues. Germline assignment: CDR1 ENHRY and CDR2 SYGVKD. Trimming left V 3 bases short and J 4 bases short, with 9 bases between. The CDR3 DNA reads as TGTGCCATCAGTGACAGGGAGACCTATGGCTACACCTTC. It yields the protein CAISDRETYGYTF.

This clonotype was observed many times. V and J are TRBV7-2 and TRBJ2-3; D gene ambiguous. Germline-derived CDR1 and CDR2 are SGHTA and FQGNSA. Deletions cut 1 base from V and 2 bases from J, with 1 base between. CDR3 length equals 12 residues. CDR3 region: CASSLDTDTQYF. CDR3 nucleotide sequence: TGTGCCAGCAGCTTAGACACAGATACGCAGTATTTT.

This clonotype was seen at least ten times. The V and J genes are TRBV7-2 and TRBJ1-6, with a possible D match to TRBD1 (5 bases). Germline V lookup: CDR1 SGHTA, CDR2 FQGNSA. This CDR3 is 14 amino acids long. V was cut by 6 bases and J by 8 bases, with 14 bases left in between. CDR3 in DNA: TGTGCCAGCAGTTATGGGACCGGGTATTCACCCCTCCACTTT. It translates to CASSYGTGYSPLHF.

The chain uses TRBV29-1 and TRBJ2-7, with D maybe TRBD1 (7 bases). Between the trimmed V and J ends, which lost 4 bases and 3 bases, there was a span of 16 bases. CDR3 length: 14 residues. CDR1 and CDR2 from the germline V gene are SQVTM and ANQGSEA. Here the CDR3 reads CSVVGGWTGYEQYF. The CDR3 nucleotides are TGCAGCGTTGTTGGGGGGTGGACAGGCTACGAGCAGTACTTC.

Here the CDR3 reads CSVDSGSYEQYF. In DNA form, the CDR3 reads TGCAGCGTTGATTCAGGGTCCTACGAGCAGTACTTC. The gene calls are TRBV29-1 and TRBJ2-7; D possibly corresponds to TRBD1 (5 bases). The V gene's germline CDR1 is SQVTM and CDR2 ANQGSEA. The CDR3 covers 12 residues. V lost 3 bases to trimming and J lost 1 base, with 7 bases between them.

This clonotype occurred many times. The chain recombines TRBV7-6 with TRBJ2-3; D is unresolved. The CDR3 runs 14 residues. The V gene's germline CDR1 is SGHVS and CDR2 FNYEAQ. V gave up 1 base and J gave up 0 bases, with 5 bases separating them. In DNA, the CDR3 is TGTGCCAGCAGCTTAGACCCCAGCACAGATACGCAGTATTTT. Protein product: CASSLDPSTDTQYF.